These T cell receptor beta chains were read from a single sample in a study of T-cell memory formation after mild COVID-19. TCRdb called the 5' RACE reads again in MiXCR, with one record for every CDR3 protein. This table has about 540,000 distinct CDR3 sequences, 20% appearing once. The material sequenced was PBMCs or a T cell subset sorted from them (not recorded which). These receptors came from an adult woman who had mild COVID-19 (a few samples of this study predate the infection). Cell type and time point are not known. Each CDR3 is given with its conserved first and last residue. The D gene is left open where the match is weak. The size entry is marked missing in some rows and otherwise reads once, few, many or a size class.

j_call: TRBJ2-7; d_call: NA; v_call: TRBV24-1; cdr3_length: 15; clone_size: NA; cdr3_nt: TGTGCCACCAGTGAATTTTACCAAGGGTCCTACGAGCAGTACTTC; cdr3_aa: CATSEFYQGSYEQYF
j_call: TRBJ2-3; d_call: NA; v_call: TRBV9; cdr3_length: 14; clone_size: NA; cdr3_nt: TGTGCCAGCAGCCCCCAGGGGCGCGGGAATACGCAGTATTTT; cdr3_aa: CASSPQGRGNTQYF
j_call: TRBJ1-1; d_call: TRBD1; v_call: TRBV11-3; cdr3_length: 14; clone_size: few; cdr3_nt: TGTGCCAGCAGCAGAGGGACAGGGGGCACTGAAGCTTTCTTT; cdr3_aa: CASSRGTGGTEAFF
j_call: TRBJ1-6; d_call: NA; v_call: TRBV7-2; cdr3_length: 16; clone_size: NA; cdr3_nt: TGTGCCAGCAGAACTGGTGGAGAATATTATAATTCACCCCTCCACTTT; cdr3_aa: CASRTGGEYYNSPLHF
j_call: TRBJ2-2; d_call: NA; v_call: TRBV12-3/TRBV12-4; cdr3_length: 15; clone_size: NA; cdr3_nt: TGTGCCAGCAGTTTAGCGGATGGGGTGGGCGGGGAGCTGTTTTTT; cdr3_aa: CASSLADGVGGELFF
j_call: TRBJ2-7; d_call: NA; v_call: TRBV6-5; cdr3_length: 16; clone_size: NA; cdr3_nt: TGTGCCAGCAGTTACTCGGCGTCGGGTCGGCGCTACGAGCAGTACTTC; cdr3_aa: CASSYSASGRRYEQYF
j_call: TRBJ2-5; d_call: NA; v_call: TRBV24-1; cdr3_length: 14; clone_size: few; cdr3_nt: TGTGCCACCAGTGTCAGGGGAATGGATGAGACCCAGTACTTC; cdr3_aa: CATSVRGMDETQYF
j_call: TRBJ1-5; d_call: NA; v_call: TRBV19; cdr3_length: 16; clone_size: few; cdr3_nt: TGTGCCAGTAGTGGGGGTGGTGTGTTTAGCAATCAGCCCCAGCATTTT; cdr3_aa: CASSGGGVFSNQPQHF
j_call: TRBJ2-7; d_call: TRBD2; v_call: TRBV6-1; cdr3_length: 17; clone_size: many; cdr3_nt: TGTGCCAGCAGTGCCCGAACGACTAGCGGGCCTCGGTACGAGCAGTACTTC; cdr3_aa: CASSARTTSGPRYEQYF
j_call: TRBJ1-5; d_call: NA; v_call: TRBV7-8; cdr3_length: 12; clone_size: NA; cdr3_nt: TGTGCCAGTGGAATGGGGGATCAGCCCCAGCATTTT; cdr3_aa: CASGMGDQPQHF
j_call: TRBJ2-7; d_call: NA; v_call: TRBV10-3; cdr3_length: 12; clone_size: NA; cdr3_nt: TGTGCCATCAGTGAGTCGGGAAGGGAGCAGTACTTC; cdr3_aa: CAISESGREQYF
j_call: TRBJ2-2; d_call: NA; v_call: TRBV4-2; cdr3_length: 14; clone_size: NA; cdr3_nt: TGTGCCAGCAGCCAAGGACAGTTGACCGGGGAGCTGTTTTTT; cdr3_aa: CASSQGQLTGELFF
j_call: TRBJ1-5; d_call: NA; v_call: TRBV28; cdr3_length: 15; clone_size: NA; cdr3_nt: TGTGCCAGCAGCTCCCGAGGGACCGCGCAGGGGACCCAGCATTTT; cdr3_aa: CASSSRGTAQGTQHF
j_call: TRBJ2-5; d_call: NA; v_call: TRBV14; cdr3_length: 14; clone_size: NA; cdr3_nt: TGTGCCAGCAGCCAATCTCTCTCTCAAGAGACCCAGTACTTC; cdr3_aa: CASSQSLSQETQYF
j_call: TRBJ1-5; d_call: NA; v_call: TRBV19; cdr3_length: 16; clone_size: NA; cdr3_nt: TGTGCCAGTAGCCCAATTCTGGGCAGGCGGTATCAGCCCCAGCATTTT; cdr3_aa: CASSPILGRRYQPQHF
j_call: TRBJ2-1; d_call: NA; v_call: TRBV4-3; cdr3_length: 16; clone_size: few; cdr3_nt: TGCGCCAGCAGCCAAGAACGGACAGCCGCCTACAATGAGCAGTTCTTC; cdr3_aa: CASSQERTAAYNEQFF
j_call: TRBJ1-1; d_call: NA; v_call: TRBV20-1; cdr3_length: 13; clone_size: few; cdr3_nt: TGCAGTGCTAGGCCGGGCAGGCAGACTGAAGCTTTCTTT; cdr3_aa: CSARPGRQTEAFF
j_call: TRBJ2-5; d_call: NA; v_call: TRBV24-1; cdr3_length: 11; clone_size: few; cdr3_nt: TGTGCCACCAGTGATTGGCAGACCCAGTACTTC; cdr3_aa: CATSDWQTQYF
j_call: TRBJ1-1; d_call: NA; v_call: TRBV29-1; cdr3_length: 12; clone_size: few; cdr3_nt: TGCAGCGTTATGGACACCATCGCGGCGGCTTTCTTT; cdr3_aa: CSVMDTIAAAFF
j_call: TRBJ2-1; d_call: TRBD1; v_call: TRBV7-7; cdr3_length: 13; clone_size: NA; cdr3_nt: TGTGCTAGCAGCTTAGAACAGGGGGATGAGCAGTTCTTC; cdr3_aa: CASSLEQGDEQFF
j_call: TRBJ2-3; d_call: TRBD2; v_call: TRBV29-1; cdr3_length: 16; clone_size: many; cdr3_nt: TGCAGCGTTGAAGGGGAGGGGCGGGGTGGTAGAGATACGCAGTATTTT; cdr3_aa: CSVEGEGRGGRDTQYF
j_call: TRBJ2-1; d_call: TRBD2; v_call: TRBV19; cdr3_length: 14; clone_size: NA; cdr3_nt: TGTGCCAGTGAGGGCGGGAGGCGATTCAATGAGCAGTTCTTC; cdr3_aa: CASEGGRRFNEQFF
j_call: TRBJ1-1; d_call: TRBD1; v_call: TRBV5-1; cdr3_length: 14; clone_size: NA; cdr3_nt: TGCGCCAGCAGCACAGGGGATGGGAACACTGAAGCTTTCTTT; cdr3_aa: CASSTGDGNTEAFF
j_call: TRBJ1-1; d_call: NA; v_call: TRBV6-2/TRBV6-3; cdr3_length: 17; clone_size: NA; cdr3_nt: TGTGCCAGCAGCTTTGCCCTCTCGGGGGCGATGAACACTGAAGCTTTCTTT; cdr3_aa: CASSFALSGAMNTEAFF
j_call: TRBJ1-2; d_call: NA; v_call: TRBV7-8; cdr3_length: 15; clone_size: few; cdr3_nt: TGTGCCAGCAGCTTAGTATCTGGCAGCCATTATGGCTACACCTTC; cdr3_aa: CASSLVSGSHYGYTF
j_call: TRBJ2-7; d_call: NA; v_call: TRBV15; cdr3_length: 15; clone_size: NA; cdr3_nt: TGTGCCACCAGCAGAGACCGCAGGGATACCTACGAGCAGTACTTC; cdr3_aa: CATSRDRRDTYEQYF
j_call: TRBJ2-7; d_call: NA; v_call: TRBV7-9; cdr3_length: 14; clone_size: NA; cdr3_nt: TGTGCCAGCAGCTTGAACGTCCTTAAGGACGAGCAGTACTTC; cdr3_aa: CASSLNVLKDEQYF
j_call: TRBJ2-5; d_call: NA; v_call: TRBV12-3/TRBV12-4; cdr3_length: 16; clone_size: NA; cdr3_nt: TGTGCCAGCAGAGACTCTAGTAGGGGCCGGGGGGAGACCCAGTACTTC; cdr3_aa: CASRDSSRGRGETQYF
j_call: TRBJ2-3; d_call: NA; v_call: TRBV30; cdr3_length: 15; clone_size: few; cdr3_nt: TGTGCCTGTCTACCGGGACCCCTTAGGGCAGATACGCAGTATTTT; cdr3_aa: CACLPGPLRADTQYF
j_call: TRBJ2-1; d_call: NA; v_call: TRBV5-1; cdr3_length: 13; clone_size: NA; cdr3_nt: TGCGCCAGCAGCTGGACAGCGTACAATGAGCAGTTCTTC; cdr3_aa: CASSWTAYNEQFF
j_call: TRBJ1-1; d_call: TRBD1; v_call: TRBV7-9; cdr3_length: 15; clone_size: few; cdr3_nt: TGTGCCAGCAGCTTAGATCCAGGGGGGAACACTGAAGCTTTCTTT; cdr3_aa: CASSLDPGGNTEAFF
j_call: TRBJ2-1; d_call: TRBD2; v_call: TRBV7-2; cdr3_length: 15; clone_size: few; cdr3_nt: TGTGCCAGCAGCTCGGGGGGGAACATCTACAATGAGCAGTTCTTC; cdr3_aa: CASSSGGNIYNEQFF
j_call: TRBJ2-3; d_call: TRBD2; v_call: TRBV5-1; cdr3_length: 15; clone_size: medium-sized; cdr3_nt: TGCGCCAGCAGCTTGACTAGCGGGGGTATAAATACGCAGTATTTT; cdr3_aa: CASSLTSGGINTQYF
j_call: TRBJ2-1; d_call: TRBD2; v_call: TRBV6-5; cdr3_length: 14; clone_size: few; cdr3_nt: TGTGCCAGCAGCCGGGTAGCGGGGTACAATGAGCAGTTCTTC; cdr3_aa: CASSRVAGYNEQFF
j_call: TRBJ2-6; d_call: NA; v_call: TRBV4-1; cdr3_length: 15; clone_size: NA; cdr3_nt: TGCGCCAGCAGCCCAACGGCGCTCGGGGCCAACGTCCTGACTTTC; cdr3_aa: CASSPTALGANVLTF
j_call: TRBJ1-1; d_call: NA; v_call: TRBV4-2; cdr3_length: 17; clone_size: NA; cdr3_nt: TGTGCCAGCAGCCTCATCCCCGGTGGGGGGACCTACACTGAAGCTTTCTTT; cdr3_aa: CASSLIPGGGTYTEAFF
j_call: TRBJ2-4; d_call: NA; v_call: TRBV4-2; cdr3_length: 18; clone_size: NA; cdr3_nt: TGTGCCAGCAGCGGGGCTAATTACGTTGGGATAGCCAAAAACATTCAGTACTTC; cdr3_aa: CASSGANYVGIAKNIQYF
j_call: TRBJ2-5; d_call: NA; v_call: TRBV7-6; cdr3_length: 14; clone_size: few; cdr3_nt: TGTGCCAGCAGCTTGTTACAGGGCCGGGAGACCCAGTACTTC; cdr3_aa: CASSLLQGRETQYF
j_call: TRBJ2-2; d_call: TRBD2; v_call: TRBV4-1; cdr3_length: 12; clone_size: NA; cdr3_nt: TGCGCCAGCAGGGGGGGGTCCGGGGAGCTGTTTTTT; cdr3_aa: CASRGGSGELFF
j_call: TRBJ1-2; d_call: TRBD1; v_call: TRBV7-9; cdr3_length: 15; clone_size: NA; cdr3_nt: TGTGCCAGCAGCACCGCACAGGGGGCAACCTATGGCTACACCTTC; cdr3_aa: CASSTAQGATYGYTF
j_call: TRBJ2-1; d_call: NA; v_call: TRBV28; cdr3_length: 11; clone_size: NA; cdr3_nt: TGTGCCAGCAGTTTCGTCCGTGAGCAGTTCTTC; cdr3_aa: CASSFVREQFF
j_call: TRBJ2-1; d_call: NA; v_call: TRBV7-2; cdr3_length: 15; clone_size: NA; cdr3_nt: TGTGCCAGCAGCCAGACAAGCAATGGGGTCAGTGAGCAGTTCTTC; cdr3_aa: CASSQTSNGVSEQFF
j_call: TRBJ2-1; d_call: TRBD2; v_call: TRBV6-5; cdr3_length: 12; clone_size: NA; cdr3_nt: TGTGCCAGCAGCCCGGACCGCAGCGGGAAGTTCTTC; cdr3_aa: CASSPDRSGKFF
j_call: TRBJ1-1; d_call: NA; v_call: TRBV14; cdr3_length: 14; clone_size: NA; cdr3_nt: TGTGCCAGCAGCCAAGATGGGACACGCACTGAAGCTTTCTTT; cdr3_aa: CASSQDGTRTEAFF
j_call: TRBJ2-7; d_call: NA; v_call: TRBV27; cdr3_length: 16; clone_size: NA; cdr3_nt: TGTGCCAGCAGCATTAGCAGGGCCCTACTCCCCTACGAGCAGTACTTC; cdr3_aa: CASSISRALLPYEQYF
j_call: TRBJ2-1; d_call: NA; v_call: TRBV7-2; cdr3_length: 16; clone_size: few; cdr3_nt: TGTGCCAGCAGCTTAGAGACGATAATTTCTTGGAATGAGCAGTTCTTC; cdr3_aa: CASSLETIISWNEQFF
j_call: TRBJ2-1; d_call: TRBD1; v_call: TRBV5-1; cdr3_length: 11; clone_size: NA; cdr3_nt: TGCGCCAGCAGCTTGCGGGACAGCCAATTCTTC; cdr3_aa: CASSLRDSQFF
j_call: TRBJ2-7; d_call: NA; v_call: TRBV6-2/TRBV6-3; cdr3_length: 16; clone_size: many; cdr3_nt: TGTGCCAGCAGTTACTACATCCGGGAGATACCCTACGAGCAGTACTTC; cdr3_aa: CASSYYIREIPYEQYF
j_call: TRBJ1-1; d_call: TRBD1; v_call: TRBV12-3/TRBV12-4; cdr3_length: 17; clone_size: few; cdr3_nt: TGTGCCAGCAGTTCCTTCACAGGGGGCGCGGGGAACACTGAAGCTTTCTTT; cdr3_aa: CASSSFTGGAGNTEAFF
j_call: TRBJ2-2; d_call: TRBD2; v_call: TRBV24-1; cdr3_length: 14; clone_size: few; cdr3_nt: TGTGCCACCTCCGGGACTAGGGACACCGGGGAGCTGTTTTTT; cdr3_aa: CATSGTRDTGELFF
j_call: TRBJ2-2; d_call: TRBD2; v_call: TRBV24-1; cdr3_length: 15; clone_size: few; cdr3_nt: TGTGCCACCAGTCTGAGGACTAGCGGCACCGGGGAGCTGTTTTTT; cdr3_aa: CATSLRTSGTGELFF
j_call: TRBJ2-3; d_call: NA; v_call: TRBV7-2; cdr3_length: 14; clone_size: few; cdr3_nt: TGTGCCAGCAGCTTAGCGACGGGGTCAGATACGCAGTATTTT; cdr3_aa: CASSLATGSDTQYF